A single sample is the source of the 5 T cell receptor beta chains below, sequenced in a study of cytomegalovirus exposure and HLA in healthy donors. The PCR contained 60 Vbeta and 13 Jbeta primers. Profiled with immunoSEQ multiplex PCR; TCRdb holds only in-frame clones, not every one. This sample has around 150,000 clones, with more than 75% found just once. The material sequenced was PBMCs. These TCRs come from a human donor in good health.

The rearrangement uses TRBV2 and TRBJ2-7, with unresolved D. Trimming stripped 4 bases from V and 0 bases from J, with 10 bases between. The CDR3 runs to 14 residues. The germline V gene encodes CDR1 SNHLY and CDR2 FYNNEI. The CDR3 spells CASSVDASSYEQYF. For the CDR3, the DNA is TGTGCCAGCAGTGTTGACGCTAGCTCCTACGAGCAGTACTTC.

The gene calls are TRBV4-1 and TRBJ2-1; D is perhaps TRBD2 (6 bases). Per the germline V gene, CDR1 is MGHRA and CDR2 is YSYEKL. The CDR3 runs 13 residues. Trimming took off 2 bases at V and 7 bases at J, with 9 bases between the two ends. CDR3: CASSQLGLNEQFF. The CDR3 coding sequence is TGCGCCAGCAGCCAACTGGGACTTAATGAGCAGTTCTTC.

The chain is built from TRBV7-8 and TRBJ2-7, with TRBD2 matching over 8 bases. Trimming removed 5 bases from V and 2 bases from J; junction bases left unmatched: 20. This CDR3 spans 19 amino acids. CDR1 is SGHVS and CDR2 is FQNEAQ in the germline V gene. The CDR3 sequence: CASSHLLAERMGVTYEQYF. As DNA, the CDR3 is TGTGCCAGCAGCCATTTACTAGCGGAACGAATGGGTGTTACCTACGAGCAGTACTTC. The full variable domain, rest sourced from reference TRBV7-8 and TRBJ2-7, is GAGVSQSPRYKVAKRGQDVALRCDPISGHVSLFWYQQALGQGPEFLTYFQNEAQLDKSGLPSDRFFAERPEGSVSTLKIQRTQQEDSAVYLCASSHLLAERMGVTYEQYFGPGTRLTVT.

The rearrangement joins TRBV15 to TRBJ2-1; TRBD1 aligns across 8 bases. The CDR3 covers 14 residues. V shed 5 bases and J 3 bases; nucleotides not matched to a gene: 3. Germline values: CDR1 LNHNV, CDR2 YYDKDF (reference sequence). In nucleotides, the CDR3 is TGTGCCACCAGCGCACAGGGGGGCTACAATGAGCAGTTCTTC. Translated, it gives CATSAQGGYNEQFF.

The chain uses TRBV27 and TRBJ1-5; TRBD1 matches at 12 bases. Germline V gene data show CDR1 as MNHEY and CDR2 as SMNVEV (reference sequence). The CDR3 loop spans 15 amino acids. The V gene end was trimmed by 3 bases and the J gene end by 7 bases; junction bases not matched to a gene: 4. The CDR3 DNA is TGTGCCAGCAGTTTGGGACAGGGGGCGGGACAGCCCCAGCATTTT. Translated, it gives CASSLGQGAGQPQHF.